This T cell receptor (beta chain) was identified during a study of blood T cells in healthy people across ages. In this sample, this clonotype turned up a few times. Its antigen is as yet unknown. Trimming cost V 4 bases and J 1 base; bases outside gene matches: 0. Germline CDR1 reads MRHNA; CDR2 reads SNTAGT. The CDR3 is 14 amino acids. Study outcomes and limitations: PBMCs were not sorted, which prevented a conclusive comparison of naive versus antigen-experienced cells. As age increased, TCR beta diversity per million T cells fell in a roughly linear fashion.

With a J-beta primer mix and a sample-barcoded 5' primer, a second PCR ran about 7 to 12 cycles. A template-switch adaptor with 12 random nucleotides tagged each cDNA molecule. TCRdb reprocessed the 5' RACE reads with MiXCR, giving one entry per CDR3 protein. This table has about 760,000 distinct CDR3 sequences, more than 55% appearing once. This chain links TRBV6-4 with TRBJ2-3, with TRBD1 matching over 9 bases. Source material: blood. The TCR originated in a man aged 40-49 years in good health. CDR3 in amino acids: CASSGTGGTDTQYF. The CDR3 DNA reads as TGTGCCAGCAGTGGGACAGGGGGCACAGATACGCAGTATTTT.